This T cell receptor (beta chain) was recovered during a study of blood T cell repertoires in COVID-19. Study-wide context: The United States, Italy and Spain provided the acute and convalescent COVID-19 samples. From T cells, B-cell-depleted T cells, or PBMCs came the material, which was cDNA or gDNA.

Original handling: Using reference gene primer amplification, nucleated cell counts were estimated. Assay used: immunoSEQ multiplex PCR; TCRdb lists only in-frame clones, some missing. V and J calls plus clone size are reproduced from that table; the DNA served to infer D and trimming. The sample consists of about 89,000 clones, roughly 90% of them appearing once. V lost 7 bases and J lost 1, with 13 bases in between. The V gene's germline CDR1 is SGHDN and CDR2 FVKESK. CDR3 length equals 14 residues. Sequenced sample: peripheral blood. The genes are TRBV14 and TRBJ2-5; the D gene is possibly TRBD2 (6 bases). The sequence was obtained from a male donor with acute or convalescent COVID-19. DNA of the CDR3: TGTGCCAGCAATCCCCACGGGAGCCAAGAGACCCAGTACTTC. It is translated as CASNPHGSQETQYF.